This T cell receptor (beta chain) was recovered during a study of cytomegalovirus exposure and HLA in healthy donors. Study results and caveats: Within an earlier analysis, most TCR beta V segments proved productive either about 87% or about 30% of the time. TCR beta chains associated with HLA were, in a later analysis, more clonally expanded than equally common others.

V was shortened by 5 bases and J by 1 base, with 14 bases between the two germline ends. The CDR3 sequence is 14 residues long. CDR1 is SQVTM and CDR2 is ANQGSEA in the germline V gene. Whereas donors were nominally healthy upon sampling, unrecorded immune exposures were probable. On this clone itself: Antigen: not known.

Vbeta (60) and Jbeta (13) primers were used in the PCR. Only in-frame clones appear in the TCRdb table, and some are missing; sequencing was by immunoSEQ multiplex PCR. The sample records 150,000 to 250,000 clones, about 80% being singletons. Sequences were obtained from PBMCs. This chain uses TRBV29-1 with TRBJ2-5; the D is unclear. The TCR was taken from a man in his thirties or forties in good health and CMV-seronegative. The CDR3 spells CSVLLAAIQETQYF. The CDR3 nucleotides read TGCAGCGTTCTTTTAGCAGCGATCCAAGAGACCCAGTACTTC.